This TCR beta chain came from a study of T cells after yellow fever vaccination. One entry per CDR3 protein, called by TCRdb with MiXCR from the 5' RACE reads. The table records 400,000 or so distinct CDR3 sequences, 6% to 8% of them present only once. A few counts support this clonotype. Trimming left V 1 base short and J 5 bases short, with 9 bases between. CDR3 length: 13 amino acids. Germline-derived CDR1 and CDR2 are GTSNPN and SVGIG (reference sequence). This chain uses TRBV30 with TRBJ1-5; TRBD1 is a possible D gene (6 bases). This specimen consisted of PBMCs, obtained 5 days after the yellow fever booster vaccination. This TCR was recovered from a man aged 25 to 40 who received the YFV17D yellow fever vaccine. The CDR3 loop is CAWSGDNYQPQHF. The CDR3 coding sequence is TGTGCCTGGAGTGGGGACAATTATCAGCCCCAGCATTTT.